Sequencing of this T cell receptor beta chain was carried out in a study of cytomegalovirus exposure and HLA in healthy donors. With respect to this clone: Its antigen is undetermined.

Study-level points and caveats: Most TCR beta V segments were productive about 90% or about 30% of the time in an earlier analysis. With later analysis, a missense DCLRE1C variant became linked to TCR beta V- and J-gene trimming. It was confirmed in vitro that a few of the CMV-associated chains were specific for CMV antigens.

Both 60 Vbeta primers and 13 Jbeta primers went into the PCR. TCRdb keeps only in-frame clones here, not all; method: immunoSEQ multiplex PCR. The sample lists some 160,000 clones; approximately 80% were seen once. This receptor was identified in a woman aged 25 to 45 in good health and CMV-seronegative. Input material: PBMCs.

CDR3: CASSKLGQGSGNTIYF. In DNA form, the CDR3 reads TGTGCCAGCAGTAAACTTGGACAGGGCTCTGGAAACACCATATATTTT. V gene TRBV6-9 combines with J gene TRBJ1-3, with 8 bases fitting TRBD1. The germline gives CDR1 MNHGY, CDR2 SVAAGI. Losses at the gene ends were 5 bases for V and 0 bases for J; bases not matched to a gene: 6. CDR3 length: 16 residues.